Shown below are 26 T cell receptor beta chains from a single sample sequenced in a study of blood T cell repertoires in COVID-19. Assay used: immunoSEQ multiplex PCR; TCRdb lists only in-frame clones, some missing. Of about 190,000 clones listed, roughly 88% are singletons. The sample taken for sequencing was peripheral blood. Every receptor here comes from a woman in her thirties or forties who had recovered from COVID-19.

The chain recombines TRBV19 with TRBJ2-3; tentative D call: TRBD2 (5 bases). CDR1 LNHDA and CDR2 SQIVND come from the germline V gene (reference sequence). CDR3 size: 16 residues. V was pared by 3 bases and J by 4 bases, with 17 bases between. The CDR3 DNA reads TGTGCCAGTAGTATCCTCCCCGCGGGCCCTGCAGATACGCAGTATTTT. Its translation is CASSILPAGPADTQYF.

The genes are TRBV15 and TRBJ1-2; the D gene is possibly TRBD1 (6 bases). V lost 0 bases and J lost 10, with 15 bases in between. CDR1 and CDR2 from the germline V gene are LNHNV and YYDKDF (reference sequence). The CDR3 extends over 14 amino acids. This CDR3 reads CATSRDHRDTYYTF. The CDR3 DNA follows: TGTGCCACCAGCAGAGATCACAGGGACACATACTACACCTTC.

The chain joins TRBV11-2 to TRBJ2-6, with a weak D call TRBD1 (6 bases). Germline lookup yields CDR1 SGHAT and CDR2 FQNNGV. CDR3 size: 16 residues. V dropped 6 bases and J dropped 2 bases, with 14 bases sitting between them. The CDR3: CASSKQGSTGANVLTF. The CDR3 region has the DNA TGTGCCAGCAGTAAACAGGGATCGACTGGGGCCAACGTCCTGACTTTC.

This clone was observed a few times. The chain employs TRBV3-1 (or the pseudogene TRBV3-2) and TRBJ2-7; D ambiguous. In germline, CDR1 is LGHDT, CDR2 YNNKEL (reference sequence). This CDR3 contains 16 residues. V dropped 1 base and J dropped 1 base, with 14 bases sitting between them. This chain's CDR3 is CASSQGPRLASYEQYF. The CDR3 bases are TGTGCCAGCAGCCAAGGCCCCCGACTGGCATCCTACGAGCAGTACTTC.

In DNA form, the CDR3 reads TGTGCCAGCAGCTCTAGGACAGGAAGCACAGATACGCAGTATTTT. This translates into CASSSRTGSTDTQYF. This chain connects TRBV5-6 to TRBJ2-3, with TRBD1 identical over 7 bases. With V trimmed by 3 bases and J by 0 bases, 4 bases remained unmatched. In germline, CDR1 is SGHDT, CDR2 YYEEEE. The CDR3 has 15 residues.

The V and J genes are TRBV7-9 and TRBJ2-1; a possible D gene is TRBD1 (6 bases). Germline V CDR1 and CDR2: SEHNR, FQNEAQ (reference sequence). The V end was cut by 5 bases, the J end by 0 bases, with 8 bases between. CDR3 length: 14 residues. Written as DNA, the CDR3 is TGTGCCAGCAGCGGACAGAGCTCCTACAATGAGCAGTTCTTC. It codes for CASSGQSSYNEQFF. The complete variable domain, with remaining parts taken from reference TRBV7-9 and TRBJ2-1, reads DTGVSQNPRHKITKRGQNVTFRCDPISEHNRLYWYRQTLGQGPEFLTYFQNEAQLEKSRLLSDRFSAERPKGSFSTLEIQRTEQGDSAMYLCASSGQSSYNEQFFGPGTRLTVL.

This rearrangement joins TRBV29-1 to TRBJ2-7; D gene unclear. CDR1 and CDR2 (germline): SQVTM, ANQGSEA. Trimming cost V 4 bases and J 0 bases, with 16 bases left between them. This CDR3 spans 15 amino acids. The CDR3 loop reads CSVVGKMESSYEQYF. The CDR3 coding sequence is TGCAGCGTTGTCGGAAAGATGGAGAGCTCCTACGAGCAGTACTTC.

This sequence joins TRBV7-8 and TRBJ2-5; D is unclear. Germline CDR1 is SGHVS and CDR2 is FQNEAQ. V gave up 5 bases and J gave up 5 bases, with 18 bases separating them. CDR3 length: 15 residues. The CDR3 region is CASSPRATLWETQYF. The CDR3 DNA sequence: TGTGCCAGCAGCCCGCGTGCTACCTTGTGGGAGACCCAGTACTTC.

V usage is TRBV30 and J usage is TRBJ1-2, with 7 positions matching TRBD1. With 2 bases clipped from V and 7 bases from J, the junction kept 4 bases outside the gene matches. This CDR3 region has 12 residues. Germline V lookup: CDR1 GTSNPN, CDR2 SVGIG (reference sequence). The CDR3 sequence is CAWSITGVGYTF. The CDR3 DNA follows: TGTGCCTGGAGTATTACAGGGGTTGGCTACACCTTC.

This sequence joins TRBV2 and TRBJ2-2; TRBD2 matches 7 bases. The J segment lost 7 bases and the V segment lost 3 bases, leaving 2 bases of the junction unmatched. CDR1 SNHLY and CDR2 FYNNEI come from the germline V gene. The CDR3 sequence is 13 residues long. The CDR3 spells CASSDGRVGELFF. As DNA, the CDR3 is TGTGCCAGCAGTGATGGGAGGGTCGGGGAGCTGTTTTTT.

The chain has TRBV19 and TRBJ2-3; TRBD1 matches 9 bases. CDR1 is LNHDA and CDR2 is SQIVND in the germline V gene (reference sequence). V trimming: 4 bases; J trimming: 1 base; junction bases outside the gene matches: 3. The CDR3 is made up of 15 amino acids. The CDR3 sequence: CASSTTGGGTDTQYF. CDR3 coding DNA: TGTGCCAGTAGTACGACAGGGGGTGGCACAGATACGCAGTATTTT.

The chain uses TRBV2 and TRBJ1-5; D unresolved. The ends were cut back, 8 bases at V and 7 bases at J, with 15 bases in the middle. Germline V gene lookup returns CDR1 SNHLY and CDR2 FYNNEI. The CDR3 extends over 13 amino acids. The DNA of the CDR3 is TGTGCCAGCGCTGGCCCTGGAGTCCAGCCCCAGCATTTT. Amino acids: CASAGPGVQPQHF.

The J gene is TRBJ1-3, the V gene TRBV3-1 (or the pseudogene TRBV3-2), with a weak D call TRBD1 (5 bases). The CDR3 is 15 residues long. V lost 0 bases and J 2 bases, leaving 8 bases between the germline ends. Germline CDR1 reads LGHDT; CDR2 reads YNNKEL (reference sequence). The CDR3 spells CASSQEGEPGNTIYF. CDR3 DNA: TGTGCCAGCAGCCAAGAAGGGGAACCTGGAAACACCATATATTTT.

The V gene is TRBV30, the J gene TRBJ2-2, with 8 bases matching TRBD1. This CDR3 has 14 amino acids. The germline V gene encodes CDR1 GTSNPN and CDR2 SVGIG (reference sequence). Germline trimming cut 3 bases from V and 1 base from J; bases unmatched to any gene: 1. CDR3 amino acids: CAWSGTGNTGELFF. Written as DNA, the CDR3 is TGTGCCTGGAGCGGGACAGGGAACACCGGGGAGCTGTTTTTT.

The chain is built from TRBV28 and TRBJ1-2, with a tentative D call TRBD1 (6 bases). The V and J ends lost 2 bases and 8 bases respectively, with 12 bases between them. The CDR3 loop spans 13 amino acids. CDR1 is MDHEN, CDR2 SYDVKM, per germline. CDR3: CASSLGGAKGYTF. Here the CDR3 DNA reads TGTGCCAGCAGTTTAGGGGGGGCTAAGGGCTACACCTTC.

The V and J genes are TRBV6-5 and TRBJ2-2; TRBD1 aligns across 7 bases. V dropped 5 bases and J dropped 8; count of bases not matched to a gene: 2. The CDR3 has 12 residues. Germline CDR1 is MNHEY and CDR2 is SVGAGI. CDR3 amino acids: CASSQGVGELFF. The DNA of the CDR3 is TGTGCCAGCAGTCAGGGGGTGGGGGAGCTGTTTTTT.

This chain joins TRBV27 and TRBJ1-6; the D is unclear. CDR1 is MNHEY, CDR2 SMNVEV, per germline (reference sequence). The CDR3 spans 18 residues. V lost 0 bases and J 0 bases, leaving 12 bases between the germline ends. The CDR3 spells CASSLSRWRSSYNSPLHF. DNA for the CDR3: TGTGCCAGCAGTTTATCTCGTTGGAGGAGCTCCTATAATTCACCCCTCCACTTT.

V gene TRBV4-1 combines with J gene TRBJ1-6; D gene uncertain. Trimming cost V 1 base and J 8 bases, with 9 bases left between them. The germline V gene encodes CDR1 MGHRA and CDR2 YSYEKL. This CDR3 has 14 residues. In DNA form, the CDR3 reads TGCGCCAGCAGCCAAGTAATAGAAGATTCACCCCTCCACTTT. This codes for CASSQVIEDSPLHF.

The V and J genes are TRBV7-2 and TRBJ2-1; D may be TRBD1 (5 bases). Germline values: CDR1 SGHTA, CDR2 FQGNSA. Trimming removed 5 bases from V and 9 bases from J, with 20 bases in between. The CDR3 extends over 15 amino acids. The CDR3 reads CASSPQRSTQGEQFF. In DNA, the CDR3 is TGTGCCAGCAGCCCCCAGCGATCCACGCAGGGTGAGCAGTTCTTC.

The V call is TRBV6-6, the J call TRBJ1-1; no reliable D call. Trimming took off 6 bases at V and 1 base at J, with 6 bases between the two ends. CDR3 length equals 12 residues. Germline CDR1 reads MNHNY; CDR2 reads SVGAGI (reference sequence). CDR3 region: CASRLRNTEAFF. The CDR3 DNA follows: TGTGCCAGCAGATTGCGGAACACTGAAGCTTTCTTT.

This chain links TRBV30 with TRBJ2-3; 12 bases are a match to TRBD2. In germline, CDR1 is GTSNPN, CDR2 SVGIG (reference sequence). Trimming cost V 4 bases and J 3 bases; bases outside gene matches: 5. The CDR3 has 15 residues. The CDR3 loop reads CAWTPGTSGTDTQYF. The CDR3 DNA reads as TGTGCCTGGACCCCAGGGACTAGCGGGACAGATACGCAGTATTTT.

CDR3 region: CASSFGGTSYNEQFF. CDR3 bases: TGTGCCAGCAGCTTTGGCGGGACGTCCTACAATGAGCAGTTCTTC. The rearrangement joins TRBV11-3 to TRBJ2-1; possibly TRBD2 for D (6 bases). Trimming took 3 bases from V and 1 from J, leaving 10 bases between them. The CDR3 length is 15 residues. Germline lookup yields CDR1 SGHNT and CDR2 YENEEA.

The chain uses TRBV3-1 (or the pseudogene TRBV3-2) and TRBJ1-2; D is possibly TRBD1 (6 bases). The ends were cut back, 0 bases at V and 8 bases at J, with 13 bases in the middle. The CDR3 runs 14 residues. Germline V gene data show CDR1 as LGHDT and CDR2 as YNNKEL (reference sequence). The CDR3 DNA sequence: TGTGCCAGCAGCCAAGATACCGGACAGTTGGGCTACACCTTC. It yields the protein CASSQDTGQLGYTF.

CDR3 residues: CASSNAGDEQYF. Here the CDR3 DNA reads TGTGCCAGTAGTAATGCGGGTGACGAGCAGTACTTC. The J gene is TRBJ2-7, the V gene TRBV19; possibly TRBD2 for D (5 bases). This CDR3 spans 12 amino acids. Germline V gene lookup returns CDR1 LNHDA and CDR2 SQIVND (reference sequence). Trimming left V 4 bases short and J 5 bases short, with 9 bases between.

The CDR3 DNA sequence: TGTGCCAGCAGTTACGATCGGGAGCGCGAGGATGAGCAGTTCTTC. It codes for CASSYDREREDEQFF. The chain is built from TRBV6-2 or TRBV6-3 and TRBJ2-1; a weak D match, TRBD2 (6 bases). This CDR3 spans 15 amino acids. The V end was cut by 2 bases, the J end by 8 bases, with 16 bases between. From germline, CDR1 is MNHEY and CDR2 SVGEGT.

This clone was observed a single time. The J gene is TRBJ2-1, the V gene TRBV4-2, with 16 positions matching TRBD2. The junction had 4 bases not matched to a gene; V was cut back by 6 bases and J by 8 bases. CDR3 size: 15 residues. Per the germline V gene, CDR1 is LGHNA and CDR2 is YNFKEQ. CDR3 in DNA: TGTGCCAGCAGATCGGGACTAGCGGGAGGGGATGAGCAGTTCTTC. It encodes CASRSGLAGGDEQFF.